The source of this T cell receptor beta chain is a study of beta chain features in type 1 diabetes. This CDR3 region has 12 residues. The V and J ends lost 7 bases and 1 base respectively, with 11 bases between them. Germline V gene lookup returns CDR1 SQVTM and CDR2 ANQGSEA. Markers CD45RO/CCR7/CD25/CD127/CD95/CD27 served to sort CD4+ naive, central memory, regulatory and stem cell-like memory cells. The sequenced template was cDNA made from the entire isolated RNA. Profiled with immunoSEQ multiplex PCR; TCRdb holds only in-frame clones, not every one. The data show 150,000 or so clones, 6.5% to 10% seen once. The sample holds a few counts of this clone. The antigen is undetermined. Study findings and constraints: cDNA-based reads could over-represent cells with high TCR expression. Shortening of TCRB CDR3s, moderate but significant, appeared in all four CD4+ subsets of Type 1 diabetes patients. Whether HLA type influences TCRB rearrangement remained unresolved here.

Source material: central memory CD4+ T cells from blood. The receptor was isolated from a woman younger than 30 with type 1 diabetes. The V call is TRBV29-1, the J call TRBJ2-7, with D uncertain. The CDR3 DNA is TGCAGCGGTACTATGGGTTCCTACGAGCAGTACTTC. Protein product: CSGTMGSYEQYF.